This passage covers 10 T cell receptor beta chains from one sample sequenced in a study of early T cells in non-severe SARS-CoV-2 infection. TCRdb reprocessed the 5' RACE reads via MiXCR and lists one record per CDR3 protein. Of about 77,000 distinct CDR3 sequences in the sample, roughly a sixth were seen once. The sequencing input was whole blood. The receptors stem from an adult who was a healthcare worker with PCR-confirmed SARS-CoV-2 infection or an uninfected control (not recorded which).

The V and J genes are TRBV11-3 and TRBJ1-4; 8 bases line up with TRBD1. J gave up 0 bases and V 5 bases, and 5 bases lay outside the gene matches. CDR3 length equals 16 residues. Germline V gives CDR1 SGHNT, CDR2 YENEEA. CDR3 sequence (DNA): TGTGCCAGCAGCGCCACAGGGGGTGCAACTAATGAAAAACTGTTTTTT. Its translation: CASSATGGATNEKLFF. Complete variable domain (other parts from reference TRBV11-3 and TRBJ1-4): EAGVVQSPRYKIIEKKQPVAFWCNPISGHNTLYWYLQNLGQGPELLIRYENEEAVDDSQLPKDRFSAERLKGVDSTLKIQPAELGDSAVYLCASSATGGATNEKLFFGSGTQLSVL.

The chain recombines TRBV30 with TRBJ2-4; TRBD2 aligns across 8 bases. The V gene's germline CDR1 is GTSNPN and CDR2 SVGIG (reference sequence). J lost 6 bases, V lost 8 bases, and 9 bases had no gene match. The CDR3 loop spans 13 amino acids. CDR3 in DNA: TGTGCCGCGGAGACGGGACTAGGAAACATTCAGTACTTC. As protein: CAAETGLGNIQYF. Combining the CDR3 with reference TRBV30 and TRBJ2-4 gives the whole variable domain SQTIHQWPATLVQPVGSPLSLECTVEGTSNPNLYWYRQAAGRGLQLLFYSVGIGQISSEVPQNLSASRPQDRQFILSSKKLLLSDSGFYLCAAETGLGNIQYFGAGTRLSVL.

A few counts support this clonotype. The chain combines TRBV18 with TRBJ2-2; D gene unclear. The CDR3 runs 15 residues. From germline, CDR1 is KGHSH and CDR2 LQKENI. V was trimmed by 1 base and J by 5 bases, leaving 11 bases between them. In nucleotides, the CDR3 is TGTGCCAGCTCACCACGGCAGAGCGATACCGGGGAGCTGTTTTTT. This translates into CASSPRQSDTGELFF.

The chain combines TRBV12-3 or TRBV12-4 with TRBJ2-1, with D perhaps matching TRBD1 (6 bases). The CDR3 length is 13 residues. The V and J ends lost 6 bases and 7 bases respectively, with 13 bases between them. CDR3 DNA sequence: TGTGCCAGCAGCCGACAGGTCTGGAATGAGCAGTTCTTC. Translation gives CASSRQVWNEQFF.

Only a few counts were recorded for this clonotype. The chain employs TRBV5-1 and TRBJ2-1; 7 bases line up with TRBD2. The CDR3 consists of 15 residues. The V gene's germline CDR1 is SGHRS and CDR2 YFSETQ. Trimming at V came to 2 bases and at J to 6 bases, leaving 8 bases not matched to a gene. CDR3 nucleotides: TGCGCCAGCAGCTTCGGACTAGAGCGAAGCAATGAGCAGTTCTTC. This translates into CASSFGLERSNEQFF.

Note on this clonotype: This likely comes from a read error, as the CDR3 has no conserved phenylalanine or tryptophan at its end. The rearrangement links TRBV11-2 to TRBJ2-7; D unresolved. Trimming pared 0 bases from V and 2 bases from J, leaving 5 bases between. Germline V gene sequence: CDR1 SGHAT, CDR2 FQNNGV. The CDR3 length is 13 residues. CDR3 nucleotide sequence: TGTGCCAGCAGCTTAGACGGAACCTACGAGCAGTACTAC. Encoded protein: CASSLDGTYEQYY.

CDR3 amino acids: CASSLPAGDGYTF. CDR3 sequence (DNA): TGTGCCAGCAGTCTCCCCGCGGGGGATGGCTACACCTTC. V is TRBV12-3 or TRBV12-4 and J is TRBJ1-2, with D possibly TRBD1 on 5 matching bases. CDR3 length: 13 amino acids. V dropped 5 bases and J dropped 6 bases, with 13 bases sitting between them.

The V and J genes are TRBV7-2 and TRBJ1-5; 8 nucleotides line up with TRBD1. Per the germline V gene, CDR1 is SGHTA and CDR2 is FQGNSA. V shed 5 bases, J shed 3 bases, and the junction held 6 bases outside the gene matches. This CDR3 has 15 residues. CDR3 sequence: CASSPGQGPNQPQHF. As DNA, the CDR3 is TGTGCCAGCAGCCCAGGACAGGGCCCCAATCAGCCCCAGCATTTT. The whole variable domain, remainder taken from reference TRBV7-2 and TRBJ1-5, is GAGVSQSPSNKVTEKGKDVELRCDPISGHTALYWYRQSLGQGLEFLIYFQGNSAPDKSGLPSDRFSAERTGGSVSTLTIQRTQQEDSAVYLCASSPGQGPNQPQHFGDGTRLSIL.

This clonotype was seen only a few times. V and J are TRBV5-1 and TRBJ2-6; D unresolved. V was pared by 0 bases and J by 0 bases, with 10 bases between. There are 17 residues in the CDR3. Looked up from germline, CDR1 is SGHRS and CDR2 is YFSETQ. CDR3 sequence reads: CASSLEGGSSGANVLTF. The CDR3 DNA is TGCGCCAGCAGCTTGGAGGGCGGCAGCTCTGGGGCCAACGTCCTGACTTTC.

V usage is TRBV20-1 and J usage is TRBJ1-1; 8 nucleotides agree with TRBD1. V gave up 6 bases and J gave up 4 bases; unmatched junction bases: 7. From germline, CDR1 is DFQATT and CDR2 SNEGSKA (reference sequence). This CDR3 is built from 13 residues. CDR3 loop: CSADSGQGTEAFF. The CDR3, as DNA: TGCAGTGCAGACTCCGGACAGGGCACTGAAGCTTTCTTT.